A single TCR beta chain is shown here with its context. This clonotype has ten or more counts. The antigen it binds to is not known. Base quality data are lacking; no much larger clone is found one base away. These data come from a study of blood T cells in healthy people across ages (dated by TCRdb to the mid-2010s). About the full investigation: In model experiments, template switching captured about one uniquely barcoded TCR beta cDNA molecule for every two T cells. To avoid experimental bias, donors of different ages were randomly spread across the sequencing lanes. Using the same blood draw, the study looked at two additional independent replicas of 1 million unique cDNA reads for two donors, one aged 18 to 30 and the other aged 80 or older. The donors were divided into four age groups: young (average around 17 years), middle-aged (about 39), aged (about 56) and long-lived (around 87). Using deep sequencing normalized with unique cDNA molecular identifiers, the study measured how TCR beta repertoire diversity changes with age.

The paper as a whole reports these results and caveats: As age increased, observed TCR beta diversity per million T cells dropped in a roughly linear way, and a significant reduction was already evident by age 40. There was a strong correlation between observed TCR beta diversity and the percentage of naive T cells measured by flow cytometry. The CMV infection status of donors was not known, potentially confounding age-related changes in expanded clonotypes. Total diversity estimates from one million sequenced T cells were considered lower bounds and underestimates. Compared with the aged group, more naive CD4+ T cells, fewer expanded clones and increased TCR diversity were shown by the long-lived group, suggesting age selection. Conclusive comparison of naive and antigen-experienced compartments was prevented by the profiling of bulk unsorted PBMCs.

The germline V gene (reference sequence) yields DFQATT for CDR1 and SNEGSKA for CDR2. Between the V and J ends, shortened by 2 bases and 2 bases respectively, the junction contains 6 bases. The CDR3 holds 12 amino acids from the cysteine to the phenylalanine. Just CDR3 DNA is preserved here, 36 bases in frame from base 1. Libraries came from 5' RACE. TCRdb records Illumina HiSeq 2500 as the sequencer. A second 7 to 11 cycle PCR used a sample-barcoded 5' primer and a J-beta primer mix. Each TCR beta cDNA molecule received a unique molecular identifier from a template-switch 5' adaptor carrying 12 random nucleotides. Each sample yielded at least 3 million CDR3-containing paired-end reads. All of the RNA was converted into first-strand cDNA using the Mint cDNA synthesis kit, with a TRBC-specific oligonucleotide serving as the primer. All cDNA was treated with uracil-DNA glycosylase and then went through a first 18-cycle PCR with the universal primers M1SS and BC2_uni_R. The original methods were these. For normalization, 1 million high-quality reads were randomly selected from each sample, with every read carrying a distinct molecular identifier. Instead of being binned into consensus sequences, reads that shared molecular identifiers were thrown out. MiTCR, set to a Q25 quality threshold and the strictest error-elimination algorithm, was used for CDR3 identification, clonotype clustering and error correction. A nonparametric unseen species model using Euler transformation provided a lower-bound estimate of total TCR beta diversity. TCRdb's own reprocessing of the public reads used fastp at Q25 and MiXCR and kept productive beta chains. Rows are unified per CDR3 protein, each entry keeping the most common DNA and genes. TCRdb's processing, not the authors', yielded these V and J calls. This sample is represented by roughly 1,700,000 distinct CDR3 sequences; 28% of them were singletons. The ten largest clones add up to 7.7% of the sample.

Donors were 39 systemically healthy Caucasian individuals from Russia aged roughly 6 to 95 years. Approximately 10 milliliters of peripheral blood were collected from each donor into EDTA-treated Vacutainer tubes. Ficoll-Paque density-gradient centrifugation was used to isolate PBMCs, with at least 6.5 million per sample. Trizol reagent was used to extract total RNA from PBMCs, with at least 5 micrograms per sample. The percentages of naive CD45RAhigh/CD27high T cells were determined by flow cytometry on a PBMC aliquot from every donor. The chain uses TRBV20-1 and TRBJ2-5, with the D gene call left open. This clonotype was obtained from a woman aged 30 to 39 in good health. The sample comprised blood. The CDR3 protein sequence reads: CSARFGQETQYF. Here is the DNA: TGCAGTGCTAGATTTGGGCAAGAGACCCAGTACTTC.